The text below deals with one T cell receptor (beta chain). Its antigen is unknown. This entry comes from a study of vaccination effects on CD4 cells after COVID-19. For the study at large: Convalescent patients (n = two) were sampled 16 days and one week prevaccination.

J lost 4 bases, V lost 4 bases, and 6 bases had no gene match. CDR1 and CDR2 (germline): SGHNT, YYREEE (reference sequence). The CDR3 covers 16 residues. Pools of viral peptides were used by the ViraFEST assay to expand antigen-specific CD4+ T cells ahead of sequencing. Cultured cells yielded isolated CD4+ T cells after around 9 days. PCR showed that the person got SARS-CoV-2 infection at some point between March and December 2020. Half the medium was replaced with IL-2 medium on days 3 and 7. Repertoires were generated with immunoSEQ multiplex PCR, while TCRdb's copy carries only in-frame clones and drops some. Found here are nearly 45,000 clones, roughly 80% of them singletons; the top ten hold over 25%.

This specimen was CD4+ T cells from PBMCs cultured with a peptide pool, taken before COVID-19 vaccination. The chain links TRBV5-4 to TRBJ2-2, with 11 nucleotides matching TRBD1. The sequence was obtained from a human donor who had a prior SARS-CoV-2 infection. CDR3 in amino acids: CASSQAGTGGTGELFF. The CDR3 DNA is TGTGCCAGCAGCCAGGCCGGGACAGGGGGCACCGGGGAGCTGTTTTTT.